These 14 T cell receptor beta chains were all obtained from the same sample, sequenced in a study of CD8 T cells in ankylosing spondylitis. Study-wide findings and caveats: Made up of several highly homologous variants, a TCR beta motif appeared characteristic of ankylosing spondylitis blood.

TCRdb independently ran MiXCR on the 5' RACE reads; one entry per CDR3 protein. The profile shows more than 650,000 distinct CDR3 sequences, about 10% of them singletons. No antigen has been identified for these receptors. The sequencing sample was made of blood, either unsorted or a sorted T cell fraction (not recorded which). These receptor sequences come from a male donor with ankylosing spondylitis.

The chain recombines TRBV20-1 with TRBJ2-5, with TRBD2 identical over 14 bases. After removal of 6 bases from V and 4 bases from J, the junction contained 10 bases not matched to a gene. The length of the CDR3 is 16 residues. CDR1 is DFQATT and CDR2 is SNEGSKA in the germline V gene (reference sequence). This CDR3 is CSALGTSGGVRETQYF. In DNA form, the CDR3 reads TGCAGTGCACTAGGGACTAGCGGGGGAGTTCGAGAGACCCAGTACTTC.

Ten or more counts support this clonotype. The rearrangement uses TRBV28 and TRBJ2-7; D is possibly TRBD2 (6 bases). With 4 bases removed from V and 4 bases from J, the gap between germline ends came to 8 bases. CDR1 MDHEN and CDR2 SYDVKM come from the germline V gene. The CDR3 is 12 residues long. The CDR3 sequence: CASSSGTYEQYF. In DNA form, the CDR3 reads TGTGCCAGCAGTTCCGGGACTTACGAGCAGTACTTC.

This clonotype was observed many times. V usage is TRBV12-3 or TRBV12-4 and J usage is TRBJ2-7; TRBD1 is a possible D gene (7 bases). The CDR3 is 11 amino acids. V was pared by 4 bases and J by 11 bases, with 12 bases between. The CDR3 loop reads CASSWGGTEYF. The CDR3 DNA follows: TGTGCCAGCAGTTGGGGCGGGACAGAGTACTTC.

This clonotype was seen more than once but under ten times. This chain connects TRBV18 to TRBJ1-4, with D possibly TRBD1 on 6 matching bases. Germline V gene sequence: CDR1 KGHSH, CDR2 LQKENI. V was cut by 8 bases and J by 8 bases, with 18 bases left in between. The CDR3 sequence is 14 residues long. The CDR3 nucleotides read TGTGCCAGCGGTTTGAGCAGGGGAGGAGAAAAACTGTTTTTT. It encodes CASGLSRGGEKLFF.

This chain uses TRBV21-1 with TRBJ2-7; the D call in the table, TRBD1, was not verified against the DNA. TRBV21-1 is shown as a pseudogene. The CDR3 extends over 14 amino acids. Here the CDR3 reads CASLSGQISYEQYF. DNA for the CDR3: TGTGCCAGCCTTTCCGGGCAAATCTCCTACGAGCAGTACTTC.

The chain joins TRBV5-6 to TRBJ2-7; TRBD1 aligns across 10 bases. Trimming cost V 4 bases and J 3 bases; bases outside gene matches: 7. Germline CDR1 is SGHDT and CDR2 is YYEEEE. The CDR3 runs to 15 residues. The CDR3 DNA reads as TGTGCCAGCAGCGTGCTTGACAGGGGGCTCTACGAGCAGTACTTC. Translation gives CASSVLDRGLYEQYF.

The chain has TRBV20-1 and TRBJ2-5, with D possibly called TRBD1 or TRBD2 (5 bases each). The CDR3 sequence is 12 residues long. CDR1 DFQATT and CDR2 SNEGSKA come from the germline V gene (reference sequence). Trimming pared 5 bases from V and 4 bases from J, leaving 11 bases between. CDR3 nucleotide sequence: TGCAGTGCTTTTCCGGGGCTAGAGACCCAGTACTTC. It translates to CSAFPGLETQYF.

The CDR3 region is CASSSRGTGGHNEQFF. In DNA form, the CDR3 reads TGTGCCAGCAGCTCAAGGGGGACAGGGGGACACAATGAGCAGTTCTTC. The chain employs TRBV11-2 and TRBJ2-1; 11 positions agree with TRBD1. CDR1 is SGHAT, CDR2 FQNNGV, per germline. CDR3 length equals 16 residues. The V and J ends lost 4 bases and 5 bases, in that order; junction bases with no gene match: 7. Filled out from reference TRBV11-2 and TRBJ2-1, the complete variable domain reads EAGVAQSPRYKIIEKRQSVAFWCNPISGHATLYWYQQILGQGPKLLIQFQNNGVVDDSQLPKDRFSAERLKGVDSTLKIQPAKLEDSAVYLCASSSRGTGGHNEQFFGPGTRLTVL.

CDR3 region: CASSRQGRVAVTEAFF. In DNA, the CDR3 is TGCGCCAGCAGTCGACAGGGGAGGGTGGCCGTCACTGAAGCTTTCTTT. V is TRBV5-1 and J is TRBJ1-1; 8 bases fit TRBD1. J gave up 4 bases and V 5 bases, and 13 bases lay outside the gene matches. This CDR3 is 16 amino acids long. Per germline, CDR1 SGHRS and CDR2 YFSETQ.

The chain joins TRBV6-2 or TRBV6-3 to TRBJ2-7, with 10 positions matching TRBD1. This CDR3 region has 15 residues. Germline-derived CDR1 and CDR2 are MNHEY and SVGEGT. V trimming: 6 bases; J trimming: 3 bases; junction bases outside the gene matches: 8. CDR3 protein: CASRRPGQGNYEQYF. The CDR3 DNA is TGTGCCAGCAGACGGCCGGGACAGGGGAACTACGAGCAGTACTTC.

This clonotype was recorded many times. The chain uses TRBV4-3 and TRBJ2-3; D is uncertain. Per the germline V gene, CDR1 is LGHNA and CDR2 is YSLEER. V was pared by 0 bases and J by 3 bases, with 7 bases between. The CDR3 runs 14 residues. CDR3 coding DNA: TGCGCCAGCAGCCAAGACTCAGCTACAGATACGCAGTATTTT. This translates into CASSQDSATDTQYF.

The rearrangement joins TRBV4-1 to TRBJ2-5; maybe TRBD2 (5 bases). V shed 4 bases and J shed 4 bases, with 22 bases lying between them. Germline V gene lookup returns CDR1 MGHRA and CDR2 YSYEKL. The CDR3 is 17 amino acids. The CDR3 reads CASSRLRSAGASETQYF. The CDR3 DNA reads TGCGCCAGCAGCCGGTTGAGATCGGCGGGTGCCTCAGAGACCCAGTACTTC.

The rearrangement joins TRBV12-3 or TRBV12-4 to TRBJ2-7; D is perhaps TRBD2 (7 bases). This CDR3 region has 16 residues. V shed 5 bases and J shed 2 bases, with 19 bases lying between them. The chain's CDR3 is CASSTNAGAYTYEQYF. DNA of the CDR3: TGTGCCAGCAGTACCAATGCGGGGGCCTACACCTACGAGCAGTACTTC.

This clonotype was seen ten or more times. The chain links TRBV29-1 to TRBJ2-3; tentative D call: TRBD1 (5 bases). The CDR3 length is 11 residues. The germline V gene encodes CDR1 SQVTM and CDR2 ANQGSEA. Trimming took off 0 bases at V and 14 bases at J, with 12 bases between the two ends. The CDR3 DNA is TGCAGCGTTGAAGACAGGGCCCCCCCGTATTTT. Amino acid sequence: CSVEDRAPPYF.